The present T cell receptor beta chain was sequenced within a study of monozygotic twins with inflammatory bowel disease. General observations from the study: Repertoire similarity did not separate concordant from discordant twins, possibly from limited power.

The CDR3 is 17 amino acids. Germline-derived CDR1 and CDR2 are MDHEN and SYDVKM. On this clonotype itself: The antigen is unknown.

Making cDNA involved eight separate reactions per sample. TCRdb re-called the 5' RACE reads and catalogs CDR3 proteins one per entry, DNA excluded. Its table records under 350,000 distinct CDR3 sequences. Sequencing was done on a sample of blood. The V gene is TRBV28, the J gene TRBJ2-3; TCRdb reports TRBD2, a call that lacks DNA to check it against. This TCR came from a human donor with ulcerative colitis or Crohn's disease, or a healthy co-twin of an affected twin (not recorded which). CDR3 residues: CASRPRPGLKSADTQYF.